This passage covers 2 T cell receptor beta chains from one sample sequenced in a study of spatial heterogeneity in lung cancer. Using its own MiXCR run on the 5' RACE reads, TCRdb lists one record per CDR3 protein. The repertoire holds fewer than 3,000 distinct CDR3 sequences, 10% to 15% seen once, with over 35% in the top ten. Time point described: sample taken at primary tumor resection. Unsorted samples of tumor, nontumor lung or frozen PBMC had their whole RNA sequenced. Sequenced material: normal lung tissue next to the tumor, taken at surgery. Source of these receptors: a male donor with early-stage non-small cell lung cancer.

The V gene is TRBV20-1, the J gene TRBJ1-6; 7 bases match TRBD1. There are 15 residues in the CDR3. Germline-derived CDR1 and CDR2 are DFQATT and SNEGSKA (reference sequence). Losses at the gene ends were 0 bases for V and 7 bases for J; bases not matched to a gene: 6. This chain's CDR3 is CSARENQGVNSPLHF. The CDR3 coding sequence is TGCAGTGCTAGAGAGAATCAGGGGGTGAATTCACCCCTCCACTTT.

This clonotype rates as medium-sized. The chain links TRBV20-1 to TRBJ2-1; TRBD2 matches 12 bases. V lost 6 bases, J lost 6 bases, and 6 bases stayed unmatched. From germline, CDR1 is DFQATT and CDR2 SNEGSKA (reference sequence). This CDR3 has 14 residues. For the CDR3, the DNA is TGCAGTGCCAGACTAGCGGGAGTCCGCAATGAGCAGTTCTTC. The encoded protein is CSARLAGVRNEQFF.